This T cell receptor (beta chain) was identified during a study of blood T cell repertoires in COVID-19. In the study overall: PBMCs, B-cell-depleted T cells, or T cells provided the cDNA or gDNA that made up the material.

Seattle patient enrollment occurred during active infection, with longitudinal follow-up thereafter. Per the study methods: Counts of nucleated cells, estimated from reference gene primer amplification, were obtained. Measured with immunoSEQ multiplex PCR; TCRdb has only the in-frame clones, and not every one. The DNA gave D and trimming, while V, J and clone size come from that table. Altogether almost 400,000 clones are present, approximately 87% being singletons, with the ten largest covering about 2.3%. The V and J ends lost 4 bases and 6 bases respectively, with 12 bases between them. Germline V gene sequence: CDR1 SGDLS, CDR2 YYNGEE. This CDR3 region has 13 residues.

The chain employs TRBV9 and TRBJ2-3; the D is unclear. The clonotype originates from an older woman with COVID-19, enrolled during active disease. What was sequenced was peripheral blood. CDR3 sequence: CASSRNVGDTQYF. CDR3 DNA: TGTGCCAGCAGCCGAAATGTCGGGGATACGCAGTATTTT.